The clone carrying this TCR beta chain was counted a few times. The sample originates from a study of beta chain features in type 1 diabetes. TCRB transcripts that were expressed got sequenced, as all of the isolated RNA had been reverse transcribed. Only in-frame clones appear in the TCRdb table, and some are missing; sequencing was by immunoSEQ multiplex PCR. The sample holds about 290,000 clones, 7.5% to 9.5% seen once. The receptor was derived from a young woman in good health. The sequencing sample was made of central memory CD4+ T cells from blood.

CDR3 loop: CASSLQGAERNQPQHF. The CDR3 nucleotides read TGTGCCAGCAGCTTACAGGGCGCAGAACGCAATCAGCCCCAGCATTTT. This chain connects TRBV7-2 to TRBJ1-5; possible D gene TRBD1, 5 bases. Trimming shortened V by 2 bases and J by 2 bases, and 13 bases separated the two germline ends. Germline CDR1 reads SGHTA; CDR2 reads FQGNSA. The CDR3 runs to 16 residues.